The 21 T cell receptor beta chains in this list originate from one sample, sequenced in a study of T cell responses to AZD1222 COVID-19 vaccine. Sequenced by immunoSEQ multiplex PCR; TCRdb stores in-frame clones only, minus some. The sample carries roughly 100,000 clones, 88% recorded once. Sequencing used peripheral blood, obtained on day 0 of AZD1222 vaccination. The receptor set was obtained from an adult in good health.

The J gene is TRBJ2-7, the V gene TRBV24-1; the D gene is possibly TRBD2 (6 bases). The ends were cut back, 4 bases at V and 5 bases at J, with 26 bases in the middle. CDR3 length: 18 amino acids. Germline V CDR1 and CDR2: KGHDR, SFDVKD. CDR3 in DNA: TGTGCCACCAGTGACCCACGAGGAAATAGCGGAGCTAGGGACGAGCAGTACTTC. This translates into CATSDPRGNSGARDEQYF.

CDR3 loop: CAISIEGGAAAFF. CDR3 DNA sequence: TGTGCCATCAGTATAGAAGGGGGCGCGGCAGCTTTCTTT. This chain joins TRBV10-3 and TRBJ1-1; 7 nucleotides line up with TRBD1. The V gene's germline CDR1 is ENHRY and CDR2 SYGVKD. V shed 5 bases and J 10 bases; nucleotides not matched to a gene: 10. CDR3 length: 13 residues.

The chain joins TRBV6-7 to TRBJ1-4; the D gene is possibly TRBD1 (6 bases). TRBV6-7 falls under the ORF class, with uncertain function. The germline V and J ends were trimmed by 0 bases and 0 bases, with 20 bases remaining between them. This CDR3 comprises 20 residues. CDR3 sequence reads: CASSYSYCQGSAATNEKLFF. The CDR3, as DNA: TGTGCCAGCAGTTACTCTTACTGTCAGGGGTCCGCCGCAACTAATGAAAAACTGTTTTTT.

This chain joins TRBV2 and TRBJ1-4; D call uncertain. The CDR3 is 11 amino acids. The ends were cut back, 3 bases at V and 8 bases at J, with 4 bases in the middle. Germline CDR1 and CDR2: SNHLY and FYNNEI. The CDR3 reads CASSEWEKLFF. The DNA of the CDR3 is TGTGCCAGCAGTGAGTGGGAAAAACTGTTTTTT.

The rearrangement uses TRBV20-1 and TRBJ1-6; 7 bases match TRBD1. In germline, CDR1 is DFQATT, CDR2 SNEGSKA (reference sequence). The CDR3 length is 14 residues. With V trimmed by 3 bases and J by 5 bases, 4 bases remained unmatched. CDR3 sequence (DNA): TGCAGTGCTAGTGGGACAGTCAATAATTCACCCCTCCACTTT. This translates into CSASGTVNNSPLHF.

The V gene is TRBV6-2 or TRBV6-3, the J gene TRBJ1-1; D unresolved. V lost 2 bases to trimming and J lost 5 bases, with 9 bases between them. This CDR3 has 13 amino acids. Germline assignment: CDR1 MNHEY and CDR2 SVGEGT. CDR3 bases: TGTGCCAGCAGTTACGACCGGGGAACTGAAGCTTTCTTT. This translates into CASSYDRGTEAFF.

V and J are TRBV28 and TRBJ1-5; no clear D gene. The CDR3 has 12 residues. V was clipped by 6 bases and J by 1 base, with 4 bases between them. Germline V lookup: CDR1 MDHEN, CDR2 SYDVKM. The CDR3 DNA sequence: TGTGCCAGCAGGTGGAGCAATCAGCCCCAGCATTTT. As protein: CASRWSNQPQHF.

The rearrangement joins TRBV9 to TRBJ2-2; the D is unclear. Per the germline V gene, CDR1 is SGDLS and CDR2 is YYNGEE. The CDR3 has 16 residues. The V end lost 0 bases, the J end lost 1 base, and 10 bases lay between the germline ends. CDR3 region: CASSVVTGWNTGELFF. The CDR3 nucleotides read TGTGCCAGCAGCGTAGTAACCGGGTGGAACACCGGGGAGCTGTTTTTT.

This chain links TRBV6-6 with TRBJ1-1; D might be TRBD1 (6 bases). With 6 bases removed from V and 5 bases from J, the gap between germline ends came to 19 bases. Per the germline V gene, CDR1 is MNHNY and CDR2 is SVGAGI (reference sequence). The CDR3 is made up of 15 amino acids. The DNA for the CDR3 is TGTGCCAGCAGCAGGGACAAAAAACGGTTGACTGAAGCTTTCTTT. Encoded protein: CASSRDKKRLTEAFF.

This sequence joins TRBV3-1 (or the pseudogene TRBV3-2) and TRBJ2-1; 12 nucleotides agree with TRBD2. Germline lookup yields CDR1 LGHDT and CDR2 YNNKEL (reference sequence). The CDR3 has 20 amino acids. The trim removed 4 bases at V and 9 bases at J, leaving 22 bases unmatched. The CDR3 reads CASSLGLAGIRALVPGEQFF. The CDR3 DNA reads as TGTGCCAGCAGCCTAGGACTAGCGGGAATTCGCGCGTTGGTCCCGGGTGAGCAGTTCTTC.

The genes are TRBV4-2 and TRBJ1-6, with 9 bases aligning to TRBD1. V lost 4 bases, J lost 0 bases, and 10 bases stayed unmatched. The length of the CDR3 is 19 residues. Per the germline V gene, CDR1 is LGHNA and CDR2 is YNFKEQ. CDR3 sequence (DNA): TGTGCCAGCAGCCTCGGCGAAACAGGGGGCAGCTCCTATAATTCACCCCTCCACTTT. Protein: CASSLGETGGSSYNSPLHF.

The rearrangement links TRBV4-1 to TRBJ1-2; no clear D gene. Trimming took 0 bases from V and 5 from J, leaving 25 bases between them. CDR1 and CDR2 (germline): MGHRA, YSYEKL. The CDR3 covers 19 residues. In DNA, the CDR3 is TGCGCCAGCAGCCAAGAGAGACTTTTGGCCAGAGTTAGGCTTTATGGCTACACCTTC. It translates to CASSQERLLARVRLYGYTF.

The V and J genes are TRBV14 and TRBJ2-3, with D possibly matching TRBD1 (6 bases). The CDR3 covers 17 residues. V lost 5 bases to trimming and J lost 2 bases, with 20 bases between them. The V gene's germline CDR1 is SGHDN and CDR2 FVKESK. CDR3 protein: CASSGRRHRDPTDTQYF. The CDR3 DNA is TGTGCCAGCAGCGGCCGAAGACACAGGGATCCCACAGATACGCAGTATTTT.

The chain combines TRBV6-5 with TRBJ2-4; TRBD2 is a possible D gene (6 bases). Germline lookup yields CDR1 MNHEY and CDR2 SVGAGI. The CDR3 has 15 residues. V dropped 6 bases and J dropped 0 bases, with 12 bases sitting between them. For the CDR3, the DNA is TGTGCCAGCAGCCCCGCGGGACTAGCCAAAAACATTCAGTACTTC. It yields the protein CASSPAGLAKNIQYF.

By sample fraction, this clone is medium-sized. This chain connects TRBV6-4 to TRBJ2-1, with 7 bases aligning to TRBD1. The CDR3 is made up of 14 amino acids. Germline CDR1 is MRHNA and CDR2 is SNTAGT. Losses at the gene ends were 4 bases for V and 7 bases for J; bases not matched to a gene: 7. Written as DNA, the CDR3 is TGTGCCAGCAGTGCAGGGGGAGAGGGAAATGAGCAGTTCTTC. Its translation: CASSAGGEGNEQFF.

The chain links TRBV4-2 to TRBJ1-1; D uncertain. The germline V and J ends were trimmed by 2 bases and 0 bases, with 13 bases remaining between them. CDR1 LGHNA and CDR2 YNFKEQ come from the germline V gene. The CDR3 is 16 residues long. CDR3 region: CASSQNVLQLNTEAFF. As DNA, the CDR3 is TGTGCCAGCAGCCAAAATGTTCTACAATTGAACACTGAAGCTTTCTTT.

The rearrangement links TRBV12-3 or TRBV12-4 to TRBJ2-7; D remains unclear. The CDR3 has 13 amino acids. V lost 2 bases, J lost 3 bases, and 8 bases lay in between. The CDR3 here is CASSLQSDYEQYF. The DNA of the CDR3 is TGTGCCAGCAGTTTACAGTCTGACTACGAGCAGTACTTC.

Concerning this clone itself: Other DNA sequences from this sample encode an identical CDR3 as well. The chain links TRBV29-1 to TRBJ1-1, with D perhaps matching TRBD1 (5 bases). The CDR3 runs to 12 residues. Between the trimmed V and J ends, which lost 6 bases and 6 bases, there was a span of 14 bases. Per germline, CDR1 SQVTM and CDR2 ANQGSEA. CDR3 protein: CSVEWGGAEAFF. As DNA, the CDR3 is TGCAGCGTCGAATGGGGGGGGGCTGAAGCTTTCTTT. Together with reference TRBV29-1 and TRBJ1-1, the CDR3 gives the full variable domain: SAVISQKPSRDICQRGTSLTIQCQVDSQVTMMFWYRQQPGQSLTLIATANQGSEATYESGFVIDKFPISRPNLTFSTLTVSNMSPEDSSIYLCSVEWGGAEAFFGQGTRLTVV.

The chain couples TRBV27 to TRBJ1-1; D remains unclear. Germline CDR1 and CDR2: MNHEY and SMNVEV (reference sequence). Trimming removed 4 bases at V and 0 bases at J, with 12 bases between. CDR3 length: 15 amino acids. The CDR3 loop is CASSSTVIMNTEAFF. The CDR3 DNA reads as TGTGCCAGCAGTTCAACAGTGATAATGAACACTGAAGCTTTCTTT.

This clone was seen only a few times. In nucleotides, the CDR3 is TGTGCCAGCAGTGAATTGGGACAATATGGCTACACCTTC. As protein: CASSELGQYGYTF. This rearrangement joins TRBV2 to TRBJ1-2, with D tentatively TRBD1 (6 bases). Germline CDR1 SNHLY, CDR2 FYNNEI. The CDR3 covers 13 residues. V dropped 2 bases and J dropped 5 bases, with 9 bases sitting between them.

This chain connects TRBV2 to TRBJ2-1; D gene uncertain. V was pared by 4 bases and J by 6 bases, with 13 bases between. Per the germline V gene, CDR1 is SNHLY and CDR2 is FYNNEI. The CDR3 loop spans 14 amino acids. CDR3 in DNA: TGTGCCAGCAGTGGGCCTCCACCGGGCAATGAGCAGTTCTTC. Its protein product is CASSGPPPGNEQFF.